The 25 T cell receptor beta chains in this list originate from one sample, sequenced in a study of blood T cells in healthy people across ages. Together with a sample-barcoded 5' primer, a J-beta primer mix was included in a second PCR lasting roughly 6 to 12 cycles. A single record per CDR3 protein comes from TCRdb applying MiXCR to the 5' RACE reads. The sample has about 1.4 million distinct CDR3 sequences, roughly 59% seen once; the top ten hold over 5%. Sample: blood. The receptors derive from a man aged 18 to 29 in good health.

J is TRBJ2-4 and V is TRBV21-1. The better agreement between TRBJ2-7 and the DNA end casts doubt on the J call. TRBV21-1 is marked as a pseudogene. CDR3 length equals 15 residues. The CDR3 DNA reads TGTGCCTTCTCTTTCGTCAGACCCTACTCCTACGAGCAGTACTTC. This codes for CAFSFVRPYSYEQYF.

The gene calls are TRBV27 and TRBJ2-5; D is uncertain. The J call is uncertain, as TRBJ2-7 better fits the DNA end. CDR1 and CDR2 (germline): MNHEY, SMNVEV (reference sequence). This CDR3 is built from 14 residues. The CDR3, as DNA: TGTGCCAGCAGTTTAATGGGTCTAACCTACGAGCAGTACTTC. This encodes CASSLMGLTYEQYF.

This clonotype appeared many times. This chain links TRBV10-3 with TRBJ2-5, with 12 bases aligning to TRBD1. V lost 8 bases to trimming and J lost 4 bases; unmatched junction nucleotides: 5. Per germline, CDR1 ENHRY and CDR2 SYGVKD. The CDR3 spans 14 residues. CDR3 loop: CAIGGQGAVETQYF. DNA of the CDR3: TGTGCCATCGGGGGACAGGGGGCTGTAGAGACCCAGTACTTC.

This sequence joins TRBV20-1 and TRBJ2-5; weak D call: TRBD2 (6 bases). Germline V CDR1 and CDR2: DFQATT, SNEGSKA (reference sequence). The CDR3 is 12 residues long. CDR3 in amino acids: CSRDFPGQTQYF. DNA for the CDR3: TGCTCCAGGGACTTTCCCGGCCAGACCCAGTACTTC.

This chain links TRBV5-1 with TRBJ1-1; no clear D gene. Germline loops: CDR1 SGHRS, CDR2 YFSETQ. Trimming left V 1 base short and J 0 bases short, with 10 bases between. There are 15 residues in the CDR3. The CDR3 DNA follows: TGCGCCAGCAGCTTGTTTGAGGGCATGAACACTGAAGCTTTCTTT. This translates into CASSLFEGMNTEAFF.

J is TRBJ1-2 and V is TRBV27; D not resolved. V gave up 2 bases and J gave up 8 bases, with 12 bases separating them. Per germline, CDR1 MNHEY and CDR2 SMNVEV (reference sequence). The CDR3 consists of 13 residues. The CDR3 region is CASSLIGLGGYTF. The DNA of the CDR3 is TGTGCCAGCAGTTTAATAGGGCTGGGCGGCTACACCTTC.

V gene TRBV6-5 combines with J gene TRBJ2-7, with D perhaps given as TRBD1 or TRBD2 (5 bases each). Trimming took 5 bases from V and 4 from J, leaving 12 bases between them. The CDR3 loop spans 13 amino acids. From germline, CDR1 is MNHEY and CDR2 SVGAGI. The CDR3 DNA sequence: TGTGCCAGCAGTCCGGGACGGTGGTACGAGCAGTACTTC. Residues: CASSPGRWYEQYF.

The V and J genes are TRBV6-1 and TRBJ1-5; 8 positions agree with TRBD1. Germline values: CDR1 MNHNS, CDR2 SASEGT. This CDR3 contains 13 residues. V shed 6 bases, J shed 6 bases, and the junction held 4 bases outside the gene matches. CDR3 DNA sequence: TGTGCCAGCAGCACAGGGGGAGGTCAGCCCCAGCATTTT. This codes for CASSTGGGQPQHF.

CDR3 nucleotide sequence: TGTGCCACCAGCAGAGATTTACAGAATAATGAAAAACTGTTTTTT. Its translation is CATSRDLQNNEKLFF. The chain carries TRBV15 and TRBJ1-4; D remains unclear. CDR1 and CDR2 from the germline V gene are LNHNV and YYDKDF (reference sequence). V was shortened by 0 bases and J by 4 bases, with 9 bases between the two germline ends. The CDR3 has 15 residues.

The V gene is TRBV4-3, the J gene TRBJ2-7, with D possibly TRBD1 on 6 matching bases. Per germline, CDR1 LGHNA and CDR2 YSLEER. This CDR3 region has 14 residues. V was trimmed by 3 bases and J by 5 bases, leaving 14 bases between them. The DNA for the CDR3 is TGCGCCAGCAGCCACCTTACAGGGTCCCACGAGCAGTACTTC. It translates to CASSHLTGSHEQYF.

This clonotype has just one count. The chain joins TRBV11-1 to TRBJ2-7, with 12 bases that match TRBD1. J lost 5 bases, V lost 5 bases, and 28 bases had no gene match. This CDR3 has 22 amino acids. Germline lookup yields CDR1 SGHAT and CDR2 FQDESV (reference sequence). CDR3 sequence reads: CASSPSFQPSRDRGPLAHEQYF. CDR3 bases: TGTGCCAGCAGCCCCAGTTTCCAGCCCTCCCGGGACAGGGGGCCATTGGCCCACGAGCAGTACTTC. The whole variable domain, filled in from reference TRBV11-1 and TRBJ2-7, reads EAEVAQSPRYKITEKSQAVAFWCDPISGHATLYWYRQILGQGPELLVQFQDESVVDDSQLPKDRFSAERLKGVDSTLKIQPAELGDSAMYLCASSPSFQPSRDRGPLAHEQYFGPGTRLTVT.

This clonotype was counted a few times. This chain links TRBV6-5 with TRBJ2-5; 7 bases fit TRBD1. CDR1 and CDR2 (germline): MNHEY, SVGAGI. V shed 6 bases, J shed 4 bases, and the junction held 14 bases outside the gene matches. There are 16 residues in the CDR3. This CDR3 is CASRLSTGPQGETQYF. The CDR3 DNA sequence: TGTGCCAGCAGACTATCGACAGGGCCTCAAGGAGAGACCCAGTACTTC.

The rearrangement uses TRBV3-1 and TRBJ2-7; 9 bases map to TRBD2. This CDR3 is built from 15 residues. V lost 5 bases and J lost 3; bases outside the gene matches: 8. Per germline, CDR1 LGHDT and CDR2 YNNKEL (reference sequence). The CDR3 sequence: CASSTSSGEFYEQYF. The CDR3 DNA is TGTGCCAGCAGCACATCTAGCGGGGAGTTCTACGAGCAGTACTTC.

On this clonotype: One end of the junction does not line up with germline, which may come from a read error. The chain uses TRBV12-3 or TRBV12-4 and TRBJ1-2; D uncertain. The CDR3 is 13 residues long. The CDR3, as DNA: TGTGCCGGCAGCACCACAAGGGTGGGTGGCTACACCTTC. Residues: CAGSTTRVGGYTF.

The chain combines TRBV5-1 with TRBJ2-3; TRBD2 aligns across 8 bases. The trim removed 5 bases at V and 0 bases at J, leaving 17 bases unmatched. CDR1 is SGHRS, CDR2 YFSETQ, per germline. The CDR3 extends over 19 amino acids. CDR3 DNA: TGCGCCAGCAGGAATACCGGGACTAGAGAGGGAGATAGCACAGATACGCAGTATTTT. Encoded protein: CASRNTGTREGDSTDTQYF.

The table lists this clonotype with a few counts. The chain employs TRBV6-2 or TRBV6-3 and TRBJ2-7; D possibly corresponds to TRBD1 (7 bases). Deletions cut 10 bases from V and 2 bases from J, with 15 bases between. The CDR3 contains 13 residues. CDR1 and CDR2 from the germline V gene are MNHEY and SVGEGT. The CDR3 spells CAIATGTPYEQYF. For the CDR3, the DNA is TGTGCCATCGCGACAGGGACTCCCTACGAGCAGTACTTC.

The rearrangement uses TRBV12-3 or TRBV12-4 and TRBJ2-7, with D maybe TRBD2 (6 bases). Trimming removed 6 bases at V and 7 bases at J, with 19 bases between. The CDR3 has 14 amino acids. Written as DNA, the CDR3 is TGTGCCAGCAGCTCGGGACTCCCACTCGTAGAGCAGTACTTC. Its translation is CASSSGLPLVEQYF.

This chain connects TRBV7-9 to TRBJ1-1; perhaps TRBD1 as D (6 bases). The CDR3 loop spans 13 amino acids. Germline V lookup: CDR1 SEHNR, CDR2 FQNEAQ (reference sequence). The germline V and J ends were trimmed by 10 bases and 6 bases, with 18 bases remaining between them. CDR3 coding DNA: TGTGCCATCACAGGGCCGGGGGGACCTGAAGCTTTCTTT. Translated, it gives CAITGPGGPEAFF.

The genes are TRBV11-2 and TRBJ2-1; D possibly matches TRBD1 or TRBD2 (5 bases each). Germline lookup yields CDR1 SGHAT and CDR2 FQNNGV. With 5 bases removed from V and 2 bases from J, the gap between germline ends came to 13 bases. This CDR3 region has 15 residues. The CDR3 bases are TGTGCCAGCAGCAAAGGGACCGAACCCTACAATGAGCAGTTCTTC. Translation: CASSKGTEPYNEQFF. Looking up the rest from reference TRBV11-2 and TRBJ2-1 gives the full variable domain: EAGVAQSPRYKIIEKRQSVAFWCNPISGHATLYWYQQILGQGPKLLIQFQNNGVVDDSQLPKDRFSAERLKGVDSTLKIQPAKLEDSAVYLCASSKGTEPYNEQFFGPGTRLTVL.

This clonotype has a handful of counts. The V gene is TRBV19, the J gene TRBJ2-7; D is perhaps TRBD2 (6 bases). The germline V and J ends were trimmed by 6 bases and 1 base, with 16 bases remaining between them. CDR3 length: 15 amino acids. CDR1 and CDR2 (germline): LNHDA, SQIVND (reference sequence). The CDR3 nucleotides are TGTGCCAGTAGCTACCGGGACTTGGGTTCCTACGAGCAGTACTTC. Protein product: CASSYRDLGSYEQYF.

The chain links TRBV4-3 to TRBJ2-6; D possibly corresponds to TRBD1 (6 bases). V was shortened by 1 base and J by 1 base, with 11 bases between the two germline ends. The CDR3 is made up of 17 amino acids. Germline CDR1 is LGHNA and CDR2 is YSLEER. This CDR3 is CASSQVSRGSGANVLTF. CDR3 in DNA: TGCGCCAGCAGCCAAGTGAGCAGGGGTTCTGGGGCCAACGTCCTGACTTTC.

The rearrangement uses TRBV6-5 and TRBJ2-2; the D is unclear. Germline loops: CDR1 MNHEY, CDR2 SVGAGI. Trimming shortened V by 0 bases and J by 4 bases, and 12 bases separated the two germline ends. The CDR3 sequence is 16 residues long. The CDR3 sequence: CASSYSWGRSTGELFF. The CDR3 region has the DNA TGTGCCAGCAGTTACTCGTGGGGTAGGAGCACCGGGGAGCTGTTTTTT.

In its sample, this clonotype was seen a few times. This sequence joins TRBV7-2 and TRBJ2-3, with 8 positions matching TRBD2. In germline, CDR1 is SGHTA, CDR2 FQGNSA. CDR3 size: 18 residues. V trimming: 4 bases; J trimming: 0 bases; junction bases outside the gene matches: 12. DNA for the CDR3: TGTGCCAGCAGCTCCAAGGGGGTAGCGGGGCTTAGCACAGATACGCAGTATTTT. Its protein product is CASSSKGVAGLSTDTQYF.

Note on this clonotype: Compared with germline, one end of the junction differs, possibly owing to a read error. The rearrangement links TRBV10-1 to TRBJ2-5; D is undetermined. The J call may be mistaken, given a closer DNA end match to TRBJ2-7. The germline V gene encodes CDR1 WNHNN and CDR2 SYGVQD (reference sequence). The CDR3 contains 13 residues. In DNA, the CDR3 is TGCACCAGCAGTGAGTCACCGGTCCACGAGCAGTACTTC. This encodes CTSSESPVHEQYF.

A single count supports this clonotype. This CDR3 reads CASSYGKFSESNTGELFF. The CDR3 DNA reads as TGTGCCAGCAGCTACGGTAAATTTTCCGAGTCGAACACCGGGGAGCTGTTTTTT. This rearrangement joins TRBV6-5 to TRBJ2-2, with D unresolved. CDR1 and CDR2 from the germline V gene are MNHEY and SVGAGI. V lost 6 bases, J lost 0 bases, and 20 bases lay in between. This CDR3 has 18 amino acids.